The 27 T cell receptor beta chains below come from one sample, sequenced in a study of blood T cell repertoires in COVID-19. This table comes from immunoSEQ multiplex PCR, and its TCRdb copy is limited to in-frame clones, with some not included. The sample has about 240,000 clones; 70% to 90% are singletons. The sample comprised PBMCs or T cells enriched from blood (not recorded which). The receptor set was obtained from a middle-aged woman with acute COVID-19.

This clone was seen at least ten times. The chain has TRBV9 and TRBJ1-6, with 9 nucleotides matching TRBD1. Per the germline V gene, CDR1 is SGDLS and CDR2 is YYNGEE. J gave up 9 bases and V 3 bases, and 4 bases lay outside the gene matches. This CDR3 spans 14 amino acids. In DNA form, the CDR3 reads TGTGCCAGCAGCGCCAAGACAGGGGGTTCACCCCTCCACTTT. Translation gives CASSAKTGGSPLHF.

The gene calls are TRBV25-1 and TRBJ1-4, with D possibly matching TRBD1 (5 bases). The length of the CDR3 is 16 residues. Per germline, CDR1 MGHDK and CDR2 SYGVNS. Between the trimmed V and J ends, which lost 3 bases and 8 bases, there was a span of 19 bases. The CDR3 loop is CASSDPGVGSREKLFF. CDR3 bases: TGTGCCAGCAGTGACCCGGGGGTGGGGTCCAGAGAAAAACTGTTTTTT.

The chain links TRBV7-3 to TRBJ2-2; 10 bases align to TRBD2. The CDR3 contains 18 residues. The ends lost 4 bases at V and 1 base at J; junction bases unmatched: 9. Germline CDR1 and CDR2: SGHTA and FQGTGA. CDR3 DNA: TGTGCCAGCAGCTCTGTATCAGTAGCGGGAGGGAACACCGGGGAGCTGTTTTTT. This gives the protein CASSSVSVAGGNTGELFF.

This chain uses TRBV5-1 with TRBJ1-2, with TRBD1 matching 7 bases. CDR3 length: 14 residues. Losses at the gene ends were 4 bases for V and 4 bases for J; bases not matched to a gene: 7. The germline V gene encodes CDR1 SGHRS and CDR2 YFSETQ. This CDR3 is CASSPGTARYGYTF. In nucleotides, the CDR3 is TGCGCCAGCAGCCCAGGGACAGCCCGCTATGGCTACACCTTC.

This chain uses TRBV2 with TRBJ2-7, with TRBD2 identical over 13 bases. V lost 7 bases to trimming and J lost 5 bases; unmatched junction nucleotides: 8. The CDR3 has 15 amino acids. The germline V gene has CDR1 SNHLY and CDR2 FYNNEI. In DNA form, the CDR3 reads TGTGCCAGCACGAGGACTAGCGGGAGTCTCCACGAGCAGTACTTC. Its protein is CASTRTSGSLHEQYF. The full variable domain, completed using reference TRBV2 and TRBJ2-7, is EPEVTQTPSHQVTQMGQEVILRCVPISNHLYFYWYRQILGQKVEFLVSFYNNEISEKSEIFDDQFSVERPDGSNFTLKIRSTKLEDSAMYFCASTRTSGSLHEQYFGPGTRLTVT.

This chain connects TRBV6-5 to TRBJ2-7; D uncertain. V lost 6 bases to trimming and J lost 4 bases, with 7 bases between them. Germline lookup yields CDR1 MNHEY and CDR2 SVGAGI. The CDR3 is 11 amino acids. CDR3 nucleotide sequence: TGTGCCAGCAGCTACCTATACGAGCAGTACTTC. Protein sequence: CASSYLYEQYF.

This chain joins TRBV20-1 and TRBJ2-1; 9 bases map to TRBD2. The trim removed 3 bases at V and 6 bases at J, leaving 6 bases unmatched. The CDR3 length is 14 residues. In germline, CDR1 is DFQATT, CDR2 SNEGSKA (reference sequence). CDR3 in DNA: TGCAGTGCTAGTAAAGCGGGAGGATCCAATGAGCAGTTCTTC. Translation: CSASKAGGSNEQFF.

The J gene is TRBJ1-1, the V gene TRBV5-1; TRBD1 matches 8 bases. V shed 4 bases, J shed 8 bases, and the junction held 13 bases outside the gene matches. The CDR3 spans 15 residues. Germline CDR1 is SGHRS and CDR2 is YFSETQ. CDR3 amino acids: CASSLSPTGEQEAFF. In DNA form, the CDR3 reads TGCGCCAGCAGCCTCAGTCCGACAGGGGAGCAAGAAGCTTTCTTT. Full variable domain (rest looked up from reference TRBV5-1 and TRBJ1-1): KAGVTQTPRYLIKTRGQQVTLSCSPISGHRSVSWYQQTPGQGLQFLFEYFSETQRNKGNFPGRFSGRQFSNSRSEMNVSTLELGDSALYLCASSLSPTGEQEAFFGQGTRLTVV.

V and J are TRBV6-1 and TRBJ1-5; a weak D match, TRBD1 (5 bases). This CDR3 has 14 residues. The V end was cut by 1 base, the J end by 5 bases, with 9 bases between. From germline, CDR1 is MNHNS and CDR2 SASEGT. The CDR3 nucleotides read TGTGCCAGCAGTGAAGTGGGGACTCATCAGCCCCAGCATTTT. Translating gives CASSEVGTHQPQHF.

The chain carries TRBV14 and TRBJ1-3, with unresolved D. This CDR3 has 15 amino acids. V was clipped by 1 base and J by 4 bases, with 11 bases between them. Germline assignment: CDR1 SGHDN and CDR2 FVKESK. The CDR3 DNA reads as TGTGCCAGCAGCCAAGGTAACACAGCAGGAAACACCATATATTTT. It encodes CASSQGNTAGNTIYF.

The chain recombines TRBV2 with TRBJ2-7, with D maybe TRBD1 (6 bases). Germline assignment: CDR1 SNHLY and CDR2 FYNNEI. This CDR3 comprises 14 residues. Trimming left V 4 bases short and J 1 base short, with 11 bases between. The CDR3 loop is CASSADRRSYEQYF. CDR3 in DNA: TGTGCCAGCAGTGCCGACAGGAGATCCTACGAGCAGTACTTC.

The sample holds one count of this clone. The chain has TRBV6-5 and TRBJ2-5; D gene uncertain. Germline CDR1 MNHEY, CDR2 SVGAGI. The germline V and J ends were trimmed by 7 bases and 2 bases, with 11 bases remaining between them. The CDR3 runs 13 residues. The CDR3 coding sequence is TGTGCCAGCAATATGGCCGCTCAAGAGACCCAGTACTTC. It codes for CASNMAAQETQYF.

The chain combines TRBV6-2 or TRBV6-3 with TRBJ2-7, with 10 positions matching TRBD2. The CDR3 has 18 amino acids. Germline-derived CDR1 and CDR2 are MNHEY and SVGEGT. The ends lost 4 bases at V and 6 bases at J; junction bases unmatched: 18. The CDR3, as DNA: TGTGCCAGCAGTTCCCTTCTCGGAGCGGGAGGGAACCTACTCGAGCAGTACTTC. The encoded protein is CASSSLLGAGGNLLEQYF.

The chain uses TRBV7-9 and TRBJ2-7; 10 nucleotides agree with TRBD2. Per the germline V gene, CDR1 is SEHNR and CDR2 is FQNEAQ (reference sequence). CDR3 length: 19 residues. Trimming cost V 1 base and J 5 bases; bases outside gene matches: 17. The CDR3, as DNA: TGTGCCAGCAGCTTAGGTCGAAGGGGAGTTTCTAGCGGGAGCCACGAGCAGTACTTC. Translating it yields CASSLGRRGVSSGSHEQYF. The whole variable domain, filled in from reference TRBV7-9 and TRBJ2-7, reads DTGVSQNPRHKITKRGQNVTFRCDPISEHNRLYWYRQTLGQGPEFLTYFQNEAQLEKSRLLSDRFSAERPKGSFSTLEIQRTEQGDSAMYLCASSLGRRGVSSGSHEQYFGPGTRLTVT.

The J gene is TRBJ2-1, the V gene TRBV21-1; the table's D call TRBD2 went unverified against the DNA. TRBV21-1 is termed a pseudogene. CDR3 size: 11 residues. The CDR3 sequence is CASSKSGLGFF. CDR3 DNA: TGTGCCAGCAGCAAAAGCGGCCTTGGGTTCTTC.

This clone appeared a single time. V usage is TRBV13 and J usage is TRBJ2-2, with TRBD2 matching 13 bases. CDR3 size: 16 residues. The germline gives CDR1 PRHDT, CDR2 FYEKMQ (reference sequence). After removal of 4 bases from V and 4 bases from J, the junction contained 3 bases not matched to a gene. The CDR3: CASSYRLAGGTGELFF. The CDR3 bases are TGTGCCAGCAGCTACCGACTAGCGGGAGGCACCGGGGAGCTGTTTTTT.

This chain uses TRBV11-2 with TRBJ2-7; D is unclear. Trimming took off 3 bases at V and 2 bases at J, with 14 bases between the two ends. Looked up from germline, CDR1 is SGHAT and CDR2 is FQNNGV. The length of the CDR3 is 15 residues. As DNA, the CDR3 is TGTGCCAGCAGCTTTGGAGCTGACGCTCCCTACGAGCAGTACTTC. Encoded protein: CASSFGADAPYEQYF. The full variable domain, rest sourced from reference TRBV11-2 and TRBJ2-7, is EAGVAQSPRYKIIEKRQSVAFWCNPISGHATLYWYQQILGQGPKLLIQFQNNGVVDDSQLPKDRFSAERLKGVDSTLKIQPAKLEDSAVYLCASSFGADAPYEQYFGPGTRLTVT.

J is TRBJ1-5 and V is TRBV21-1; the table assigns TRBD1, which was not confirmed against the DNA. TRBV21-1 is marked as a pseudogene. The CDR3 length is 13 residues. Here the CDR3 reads CASSKGRYQPQHF. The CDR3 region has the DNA TGTGCCAGCAGCAAGGGCAGGTATCAGCCCCAGCATTTT.

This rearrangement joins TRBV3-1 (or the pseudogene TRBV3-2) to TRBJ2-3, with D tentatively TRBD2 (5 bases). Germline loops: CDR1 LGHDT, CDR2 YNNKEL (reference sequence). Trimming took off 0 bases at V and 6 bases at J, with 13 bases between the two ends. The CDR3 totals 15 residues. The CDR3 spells CASSQEGISGDTQYF. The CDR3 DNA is TGTGCCAGCAGCCAAGAGGGGATATCGGGGGATACGCAGTATTTT.

CDR3 sequence: CASSLNFIGGRTDTQYF. CDR3 nucleotides: TGCGCCAGCAGCTTGAATTTTATTGGGGGCCGCACAGATACGCAGTATTTT. This chain joins TRBV5-1 and TRBJ2-3; D might be TRBD1 (6 bases). This CDR3 has 17 amino acids. Germline V gene data show CDR1 as SGHRS and CDR2 as YFSETQ. V was pared by 1 base and J by 1 base, with 16 bases between.

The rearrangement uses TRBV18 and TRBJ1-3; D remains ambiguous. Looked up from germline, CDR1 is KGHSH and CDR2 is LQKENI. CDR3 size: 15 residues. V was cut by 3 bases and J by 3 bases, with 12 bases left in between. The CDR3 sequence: CASSPFGLFGNTIYF. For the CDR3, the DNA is TGTGCCAGCTCACCCTTCGGGTTATTTGGAAACACCATATATTTT.

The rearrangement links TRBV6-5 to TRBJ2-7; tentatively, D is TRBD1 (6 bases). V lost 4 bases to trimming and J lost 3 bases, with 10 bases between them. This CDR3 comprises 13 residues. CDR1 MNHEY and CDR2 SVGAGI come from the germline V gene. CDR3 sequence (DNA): TGTGCCAGCAGTTTGGACAGATACTACGAGCAGTACTTC. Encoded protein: CASSLDRYYEQYF.

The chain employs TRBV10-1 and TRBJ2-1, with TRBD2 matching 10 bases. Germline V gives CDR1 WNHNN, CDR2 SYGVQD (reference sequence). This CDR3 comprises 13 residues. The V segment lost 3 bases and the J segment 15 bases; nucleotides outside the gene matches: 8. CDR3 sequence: CASSEGGTSVRFF. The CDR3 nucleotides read TGCGCCAGCAGTGAAGGGGGGACTAGCGTGCGGTTCTTC.

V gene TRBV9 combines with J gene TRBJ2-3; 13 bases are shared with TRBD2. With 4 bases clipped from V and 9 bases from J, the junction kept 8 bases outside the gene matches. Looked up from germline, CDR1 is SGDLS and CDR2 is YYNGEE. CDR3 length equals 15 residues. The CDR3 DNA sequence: TGTGCCAGCAGCTTCACCGGACTAGCGGGAGACACGCAGTATTTT. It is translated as CASSFTGLAGDTQYF.

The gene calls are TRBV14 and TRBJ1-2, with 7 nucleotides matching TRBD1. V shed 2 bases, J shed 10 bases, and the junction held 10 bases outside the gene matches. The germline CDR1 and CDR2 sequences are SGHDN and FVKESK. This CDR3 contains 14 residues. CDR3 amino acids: CASSQTRSGTDYTF. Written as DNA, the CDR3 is TGTGCCAGCAGCCAAACCCGGTCCGGGACAGACTACACCTTC. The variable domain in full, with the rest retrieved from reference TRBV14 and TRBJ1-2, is EAGVTQFPSHSVIEKGQTVTLRCDPISGHDNLYWYRRVMGKEIKFLLHFVKESKQDESGMPNNRFLAERTGGTYSTLKVQPAELEDSGVYFCASSQTRSGTDYTFGSGTRLTVV.

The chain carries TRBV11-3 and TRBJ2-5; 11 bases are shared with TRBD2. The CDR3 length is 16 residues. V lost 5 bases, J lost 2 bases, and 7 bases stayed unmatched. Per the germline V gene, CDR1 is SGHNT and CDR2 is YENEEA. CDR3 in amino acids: CASSLRLAGPQETQYF. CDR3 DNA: TGTGCCAGCAGCCTACGACTAGCGGGGCCTCAAGAGACCCAGTACTTC.

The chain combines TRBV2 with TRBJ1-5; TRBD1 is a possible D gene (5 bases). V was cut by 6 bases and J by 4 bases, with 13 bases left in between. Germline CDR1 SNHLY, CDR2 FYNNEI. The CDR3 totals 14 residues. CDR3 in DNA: TGTGCCAGCAGAGGCGGGACTTATAATCAGCCCCAGCATTTT. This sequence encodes CASRGGTYNQPQHF.